This T cell receptor (beta chain) was obtained from a study of blood T cell repertoires in COVID-19. On the study more broadly: Spain, Italy and the United States supplied samples that represented acute and convalescent COVID-19. Sample material is recorded as cDNA or gDNA derived from T cells, B-cell-depleted T cells, or PBMCs.

In the authors' methods: Counts of nucleated cells, estimated from reference gene primer amplification, were obtained. Data came from immunoSEQ multiplex PCR; TCRdb stores just in-frame clones and leaves some out. Clone size and V and J calls were adopted from that table, with D and trimming inferred from the DNA. The data contain around 120,000 clones, roughly 89% of them singletons. Seattle patients were enrolled during active infection and followed longitudinally. The sequenced sample was peripheral blood. The TCR was taken from a woman in her sixties with COVID-19, enrolled during active disease.

CDR3 protein: CASSPRRGDDEKLFF. The CDR3 region has the DNA TGTGCCAGCTCACCTCGTCGGGGTGACGATGAAAAACTGTTTTTT. The rearrangement joins TRBV18 to TRBJ1-4; D remains ambiguous. This CDR3 has 15 amino acids. Germline loops: CDR1 KGHSH, CDR2 LQKENI. The germline V and J ends were trimmed by 3 bases and 6 bases, with 14 bases remaining between them.